This T cell receptor beta chain was documented in a study of response to subunit inactivated influenza vaccine. Study-wide results and caveats: Authors proposed each seasonal influenza vaccination draws in few new T cells.

TCRdb itself ran the RT-PCR reads through MiXCR, one entry per CDR3 protein. Among some 520,000 distinct CDR3 sequences, approximately 16% were seen once, and the ten largest hold over 2.5%. About this clonotype itself: Its antigen is as yet unknown.

Germline lookup yields CDR1 DFQATT and CDR2 SNEGSKA (reference sequence). This CDR3 has 11 amino acids. The V end lost 7 bases, the J end lost 6 bases, and 10 bases lay between the germline ends. This clonotype was sampled from a man between 50 and 70 years old who received an inactivated influenza vaccine. The chain joins TRBV20-1 to TRBJ2-1; no clear D gene. Sequenced material: CD4+ T cells sorted from PBMCs, taken less than 30 months after vaccination. The DNA of the CDR3 is TGCAGTGTGTGGTTACTCAATGAGCAGTTCTTC. This codes for CSVWLLNEQFF.